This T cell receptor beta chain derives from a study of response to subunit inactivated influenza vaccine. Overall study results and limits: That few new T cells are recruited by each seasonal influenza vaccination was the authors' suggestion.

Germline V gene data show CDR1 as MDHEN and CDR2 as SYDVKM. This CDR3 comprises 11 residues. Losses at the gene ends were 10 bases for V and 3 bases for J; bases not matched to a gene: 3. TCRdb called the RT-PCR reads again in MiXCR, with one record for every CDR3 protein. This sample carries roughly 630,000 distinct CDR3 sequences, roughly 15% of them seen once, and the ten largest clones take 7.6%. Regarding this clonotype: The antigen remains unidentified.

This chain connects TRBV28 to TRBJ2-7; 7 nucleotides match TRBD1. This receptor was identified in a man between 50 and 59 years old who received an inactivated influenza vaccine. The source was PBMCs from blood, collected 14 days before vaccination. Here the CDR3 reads CATDRNYEQYF. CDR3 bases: TGTGCCACGGACAGGAACTACGAGCAGTACTTC.